Below, 26 T cell receptor beta chains from the same sample are listed, as sequenced in a study of PD-1 blockade in classical Hodgkin lymphoma. Some clones are missing from TCRdb's copy, which holds only in-frame ones; the method was immunoSEQ multiplex PCR. The sample includes 20,000 to 30,000 clones, under 90% of them seen just once. Every patient was affected by relapse after autologous stem cell transplantation, while exposure to brentuximab vedotin was not uniform. The source was peripheral blood mononuclear cells (PBMCs), collected before the second cycle of nivolumab. The source is a human donor with classical Hodgkin lymphoma.

The rearrangement links TRBV27 to TRBJ2-1; D gene uncertain. The V end was cut by 3 bases, the J end by 2 bases, with 8 bases between. CDR3 length: 14 residues. Germline V CDR1 and CDR2: MNHEY, SMNVEV (reference sequence). CDR3 in DNA: TGTGCCAGCAGTTTTAGGGTAACCTACAATGAGCAGTTCTTC. As protein: CASSFRVTYNEQFF.

The chain is built from TRBV7-9 and TRBJ2-7, with 9 bases that match TRBD1. The CDR3 loop spans 16 amino acids. Losses at the gene ends were 5 bases for V and 1 base for J; bases not matched to a gene: 9. CDR1 and CDR2 from the germline V gene are SEHNR and FQNEAQ (reference sequence). The CDR3 coding sequence is TGTGCCAGCAGCCGAGGTACAGGGGGCCGGTCCTACGAGCAGTACTTC. It is translated as CASSRGTGGRSYEQYF.

This chain connects TRBV10-3 to TRBJ2-7; 10 nucleotides agree with TRBD1. This CDR3 contains 14 residues. Trimming took 5 bases from V and 1 from J; bases not matched to a gene: 2. The germline gives CDR1 ENHRY, CDR2 SYGVKD. The CDR3 coding sequence is TGTGCCATCAGTTCGGACAGGGGGTCCTACGAGCAGTACTTC. This gives the protein CAISSDRGSYEQYF.

V usage is TRBV6-6 and J usage is TRBJ1-2; D remains ambiguous. V lost 2 bases, J lost 4 bases, and 14 bases lay in between. CDR1 is MNHNY, CDR2 SVGAGI, per germline (reference sequence). The CDR3 runs to 15 residues. The CDR3 DNA follows: TGTGCCAGCAGTTACAATCCGGCCCACTCCTATGGCTACACCTTC. Protein sequence: CASSYNPAHSYGYTF.

The gene calls are TRBV5-1 and TRBJ2-7; 9 nucleotides agree with TRBD1. Losses at the gene ends were 5 bases for V and 6 bases for J; bases not matched to a gene: 9. The CDR3 has 14 amino acids. From germline, CDR1 is SGHRS and CDR2 YFSETQ. CDR3 amino acids: CASRRTGEHLEQYF. For the CDR3, the DNA is TGCGCCAGCAGAAGGACAGGGGAACATCTCGAGCAGTACTTC.

Here the CDR3 DNA reads TGTGCCATCAGTGAGTCGACAGGGGCGCACCAGCCCCAGCATTTT. It yields the protein CAISESTGAHQPQHF. The chain employs TRBV10-3 and TRBJ1-5; 8 bases map to TRBD1. The CDR3 spans 15 residues. The V segment lost 0 bases and the J segment 7 bases; nucleotides outside the gene matches: 5. The V gene's germline CDR1 is ENHRY and CDR2 SYGVKD.

V usage is TRBV19 and J usage is TRBJ2-5, with unresolved D. Trimming shortened V by 5 bases and J by 0 bases, and 19 bases separated the two germline ends. CDR1 is LNHDA and CDR2 is SQIVND in the germline V gene (reference sequence). The CDR3 sequence is 17 residues long. The CDR3 DNA sequence: TGTGCCAGTAGTCCTCGTGGCGGCTTCCTGTACCAAGAGACCCAGTACTTC. Its protein product is CASSPRGGFLYQETQYF.

Points on this clone: Different DNA sequences within this sample yield the same CDR3. The chain recombines TRBV23-1 with TRBJ2-7; possible D gene TRBD2, 5 bases. TRBV23-1 is designated an ORF whose function remains uncertain. This CDR3 contains 12 residues. Trimming removed 7 bases from V and 1 base from J, with 8 bases in between. CDR3 in amino acids: CASIRGSYEQYF. The CDR3, as DNA: TGCGCCAGCATTCGGGGTTCCTACGAGCAGTACTTC.

This chain uses TRBV5-6 with TRBJ2-4, with a tentative D call TRBD1 (5 bases). Trimming stripped 0 bases from V and 7 bases from J, with 8 bases between. CDR3 length: 13 amino acids. In germline, CDR1 is SGHDT, CDR2 YYEEEE. This CDR3 is CASSLVGDNIQYF. Written as DNA, the CDR3 is TGTGCCAGCAGCTTGGTAGGGGATAACATTCAGTACTTC.

The chain joins TRBV9 to TRBJ1-2; 8 bases line up with TRBD1. This CDR3 is 15 amino acids long. Germline V gives CDR1 SGDLS, CDR2 YYNGEE. The V gene end was trimmed by 3 bases and the J gene end by 2 bases; junction bases not matched to a gene: 6. The CDR3 DNA sequence: TGTGCCAGCAGCGGTGACAGGGGACCCAACTATGGCTACACCTTC. Translating it yields CASSGDRGPNYGYTF.

This chain links TRBV30 with TRBJ1-1; D is unclear. The ends were cut back, 2 bases at V and 0 bases at J, with 10 bases in the middle. In germline, CDR1 is GTSNPN, CDR2 SVGIG (reference sequence). The CDR3 runs 14 residues. This CDR3 reads CAWSPNRLNTEAFF. The CDR3 nucleotides read TGTGCCTGGAGTCCCAACCGACTGAACACTGAAGCTTTCTTT. Full variable domain (remainder filled in from reference TRBV30 and TRBJ1-1): SQTIHQWPATLVQPVGSPLSLECTVEGTSNPNLYWYRQAAGRGLQLLFYSVGIGQISSEVPQNLSASRPQDRQFILSSKKLLLSDSGFYLCAWSPNRLNTEAFFGQGTRLTVV.

The chain recombines TRBV13 with TRBJ2-5; 9 bases are a match to TRBD1. The CDR3 totals 15 residues. Losses at the gene ends were 3 bases for V and 2 bases for J; bases not matched to a gene: 4. In germline, CDR1 is PRHDT, CDR2 FYEKMQ (reference sequence). The CDR3 DNA follows: TGTGCCAGCAGCTTTGGCGGGACAGGGCAAGAGACCCAGTACTTC. Residues: CASSFGGTGQETQYF.

V is TRBV9 and J is TRBJ1-2; 9 bases agree with TRBD1. There are 17 residues in the CDR3. CDR1 SGDLS and CDR2 YYNGEE come from the germline V gene. J was trimmed by 6 bases and V by 4 bases; bases with no gene match: 16. CDR3 sequence reads: CASSPGGGQGPGNGYTF. The CDR3 DNA reads TGTGCCAGCAGCCCTGGGGGTGGACAGGGGCCGGGAAATGGCTACACCTTC. Full variable domain (outside the CDR3, taken from reference TRBV9 and TRBJ1-2): DSGVTQTPKHLITATGQRVTLRCSPRSGDLSVYWYQQSLDQGLQFLIQYYNGEERAKGNILERFSAQQFPDLHSELNLSSLELGDSALYFCASSPGGGQGPGNGYTFGSGTRLTVV.

This clone counts as medium-sized (0.01 to 0.1%). The genes are TRBV20-1 and TRBJ2-7, with D hard to call. The germline CDR1 and CDR2 sequences are DFQATT and SNEGSKA (reference sequence). V lost 6 bases and J lost 2, with 8 bases in between. The CDR3 has 11 residues. CDR3 DNA: TGCAGTGCCACAATCACCTACGAGCAGTACTTC. As protein: CSATITYEQYF.

The V gene is TRBV27, the J gene TRBJ2-7, with TRBD2 identical over 13 bases. Germline V lookup: CDR1 MNHEY, CDR2 SMNVEV (reference sequence). The V and J ends lost 5 bases and 0 bases, in that order; junction bases with no gene match: 13. CDR3 length: 19 residues. CDR3 region: CASSPRTSGGLGSSYEQYF. DNA of the CDR3: TGTGCCAGCAGTCCACGGACTAGCGGGGGCCTTGGAAGCTCCTACGAGCAGTACTTC.

The chain employs TRBV27 and TRBJ2-1; D is perhaps TRBD2 (6 bases). The V end lost 6 bases, the J end lost 1 base, and 19 bases lay between the germline ends. Looked up from germline, CDR1 is MNHEY and CDR2 is SMNVEV (reference sequence). CDR3 length equals 17 residues. The CDR3 protein is CASSLGGALQSYNEQFF. The DNA for the CDR3 is TGTGCCAGCAGCCTCGGGGGAGCATTGCAATCCTACAATGAGCAGTTCTTC.

The J gene is TRBJ1-1, the V gene TRBV5-1; 7 bases agree with TRBD1. Germline V gives CDR1 SGHRS, CDR2 YFSETQ. This CDR3 has 16 residues. The ends lost 0 bases at V and 0 bases at J; junction bases unmatched: 5. The DNA of the CDR3 is TGCGCCAGCAGCTTGGGGACAGGTTTCTTGAACACTGAAGCTTTCTTT. It yields the protein CASSLGTGFLNTEAFF. The full variable domain, completed using reference TRBV5-1 and TRBJ1-1, is KAGVTQTPRYLIKTRGQQVTLSCSPISGHRSVSWYQQTPGQGLQFLFEYFSETQRNKGNFPGRFSGRQFSNSRSEMNVSTLELGDSALYLCASSLGTGFLNTEAFFGQGTRLTVV.

The V gene is TRBV11-2, the J gene TRBJ1-1; a possible D gene is TRBD1 (6 bases). From germline, CDR1 is SGHAT and CDR2 FQNNGV. Trimming shortened V by 7 bases and J by 0 bases, and 9 bases separated the two germline ends. The CDR3 runs to 13 residues. CDR3 coding DNA: TGTGCCAGCAACGGACAGTTGAACACTGAAGCTTTCTTT. As protein: CASNGQLNTEAFF.

The chain is built from TRBV5-6 and TRBJ2-5; TRBD2 aligns across 7 bases. Trimming took 0 bases from V and 6 from J; bases not matched to a gene: 5. Germline values: CDR1 SGHDT, CDR2 YYEEEE. The CDR3 is made up of 14 amino acids. CDR3 protein: CASSLVRGGQTQYF. CDR3 sequence (DNA): TGTGCCAGCAGCTTGGTAAGGGGAGGGCAGACCCAGTACTTC.

This CDR3 is CASSYSGLEATQYF. The CDR3 region has the DNA TGTGCCAGCAGTTACTCGGGACTAGAGGCTACGCAGTATTTT. The J gene is TRBJ2-3, the V gene TRBV6-5; 8 bases line up with TRBD2. The CDR3 is 14 amino acids. Per germline, CDR1 MNHEY and CDR2 SVGAGI. The trim removed 0 bases at V and 8 bases at J, leaving 4 bases unmatched.

The rearrangement uses TRBV6-6 and TRBJ2-3; D gene ambiguous. This CDR3 has 13 amino acids. V lost 6 bases, J lost 1 base, and 8 bases lay in between. CDR1 is MNHNY, CDR2 SVGAGI, per germline (reference sequence). This CDR3 reads CASSLPGTDTQYF. In nucleotides, the CDR3 is TGTGCCAGCAGCCTCCCGGGCACAGATACGCAGTATTTT.

The rearrangement uses TRBV6-1 and TRBJ2-1, with TRBD2 matching 8 bases. The V and J ends lost 5 bases and 2 bases, in that order; junction bases with no gene match: 5. The germline V gene encodes CDR1 MNHNS and CDR2 SASEGT. This CDR3 has 15 residues. The CDR3 reads CASSPDGGAYNEQFF. The CDR3 DNA is TGTGCCAGCAGTCCCGACGGGGGGGCCTACAATGAGCAGTTCTTC.

The V gene is TRBV28, the J gene TRBJ1-3, with D perhaps TRBD1 (5 bases). Germline CDR1 reads MDHEN; CDR2 reads SYDVKM. This CDR3 region has 14 residues. V lost 7 bases, J lost 0 bases, and 10 bases lay in between. The CDR3 sequence: CASMGQYSGNTIYF. DNA of the CDR3: TGTGCCAGCATGGGGCAGTACTCTGGAAACACCATATATTTT.

J is TRBJ1-3 and V is TRBV2, with D tentatively TRBD1 (6 bases). Trimming cost V 5 bases and J 0 bases, with 14 bases left between them. Germline lookup yields CDR1 SNHLY and CDR2 FYNNEI. CDR3 length: 16 amino acids. Here the CDR3 DNA reads TGTGCCAGCAGTTCCGTACAGGGCCCCTCTGGAAACACCATATATTTT. Residues: CASSSVQGPSGNTIYF. Looking up the rest from reference TRBV2 and TRBJ1-3 gives the full variable domain: EPEVTQTPSHQVTQMGQEVILRCVPISNHLYFYWYRQILGQKVEFLVSFYNNEISEKSEIFDDQFSVERPDGSNFTLKIRSTKLEDSAMYFCASSSVQGPSGNTIYFGEGSWLTVV.

J is TRBJ2-3 and V is TRBV7-9; TRBD2 is a possible D gene (6 bases). Per germline, CDR1 SEHNR and CDR2 FQNEAQ (reference sequence). The CDR3 spans 15 residues. V was pared by 5 bases and J by 4 bases, with 16 bases between. CDR3 DNA: TGTGCCAGCAGCCCCGGGAGCCTCCGGGCAGATACGCAGTATTTT. It yields the protein CASSPGSLRADTQYF.

The rearrangement uses TRBV18 and TRBJ1-5; maybe TRBD1 (5 bases). From germline, CDR1 is KGHSH and CDR2 LQKENI. V was cut by 3 bases and J by 2 bases, with 11 bases left in between. The CDR3 sequence is 15 residues long. Here the CDR3 reads CASSPAGGGNQPQHF. CDR3 DNA sequence: TGTGCCAGCTCACCGGCGGGAGGGGGCAATCAGCCCCAGCATTTT.